This T cell receptor beta chain was found in a study of T cells in narcolepsy. TCRdb's table, derived via immunoSEQ multiplex PCR, lists solely in-frame clones and lacks some. The sample shows around 30,000 clones, roughly 73% of them seen only once. Germline CDR1 reads SNHLY; CDR2 reads FYNNEI. This CDR3 spans 12 amino acids. V was cut by 8 bases and J by 6 bases, with 11 bases left in between. The chain couples TRBV2 to TRBJ1-5; no reliable D call. The specimen sequenced was CD45RA- memory CD4+ T cells from PBMCs. The TCR sequence derives from a human donor with narcolepsy. CDR3 bases: TGTGCCAGCGAGATGAATGGTCAGCCCCAGCATTTT. Translated, it gives CASEMNGQPQHF.